This T cell receptor (beta chain) emerged from a study of blood T cell repertoires in COVID-19. Study background: Acute-phase and convalescent COVID-19 samples originated in the United States, Italy and Spain. In each case, the material was cDNA or gDNA derived from T cells, B-cell-depleted T cells, or PBMCs.

The sample holds a few counts of this clone. As originally analysed: Amplification of reference gene primers was used by the study to estimate nucleated cell counts. Using immunoSEQ multiplex PCR, the repertoire was profiled, and TCRdb retains in-frame clones only, with some absent. For V, J and clone size, that table is used; D and trimming come from the DNA. The data hold approximately 160,000 clones, with 84% observed a single time. V was cut by 2 bases and J by 5 bases, with 15 bases left in between. Per germline, CDR1 MGHRA and CDR2 YSYEKL. The CDR3 extends over 15 amino acids. J is TRBJ2-5 and V is TRBV4-1; the D gene is possibly TRBD2 (6 bases). The origin of this receptor is a man aged 35 to 55 who had recovered from COVID-19. The source material was peripheral blood. The CDR3 DNA reads TGCGCCAGCAGCCAACGGGGAGGTGGGGGGGAGACCCAGTACTTC. Residues: CASSQRGGGGETQYF.